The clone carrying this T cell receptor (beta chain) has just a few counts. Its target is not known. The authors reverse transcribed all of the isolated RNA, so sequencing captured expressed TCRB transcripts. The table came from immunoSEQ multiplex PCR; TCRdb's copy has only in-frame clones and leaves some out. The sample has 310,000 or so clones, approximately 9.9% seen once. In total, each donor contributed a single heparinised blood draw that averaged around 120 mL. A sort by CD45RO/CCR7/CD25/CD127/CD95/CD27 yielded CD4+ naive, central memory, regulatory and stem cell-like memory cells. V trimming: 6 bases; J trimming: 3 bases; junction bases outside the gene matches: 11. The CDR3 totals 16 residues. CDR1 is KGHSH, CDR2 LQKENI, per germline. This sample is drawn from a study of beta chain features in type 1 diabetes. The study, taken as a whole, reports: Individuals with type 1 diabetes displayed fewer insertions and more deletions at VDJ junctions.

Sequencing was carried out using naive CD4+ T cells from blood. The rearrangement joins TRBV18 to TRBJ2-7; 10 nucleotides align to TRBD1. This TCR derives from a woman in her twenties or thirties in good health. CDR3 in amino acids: CASSRPGTGEGYEQYF. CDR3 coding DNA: TGTGCCAGCTCCCGACCGGGGACAGGGGAAGGCTACGAGCAGTACTTC.